Listed below are T cell receptor beta chains from one sample, sequenced in a study of beta chain features in type 1 diabetes. Profiled with immunoSEQ multiplex PCR; TCRdb holds only in-frame clones, not every one. This table holds 970,000 or so clones, roughly 16% found once. Material: naive CD4+ T cells from blood. The receptors were sampled from a woman aged 18-29 years in good health. The CDR3 runs from the conserved cysteine through the conserved F or W. Fields, in order: J gene, clone size, V gene, D gene, CDR3 protein, CDR3 DNA. D genes are given only for firm matches. The size entry is marked missing in some rows and otherwise reads once, few, many or a size class.

j_call: TRBJ2-3; clone_size: few; v_call: TRBV19; d_call: TRBD2; cdr3_aa: CASSMERTSVRRVADTQYF; cdr3_nt: TGTGCCAGCAGTATGGAGCGGACTAGCGTCAGGAGGGTAGCAGATACGCAGTATTTT
j_call: TRBJ1-2; clone_size: .; v_call: TRBV25-1; d_call: .; cdr3_aa: CASSESPRGYGYTF; cdr3_nt: TGTGCCAGCAGTGAATCTCCGCGGGGGTATGGCTACACCTTC
j_call: TRBJ2-1; clone_size: .; v_call: TRBV4-3; d_call: .; cdr3_aa: CASSPARGEFYNEQFF; cdr3_nt: TGCGCCAGCAGCCCAGCTAGGGGGGAGTTCTACAATGAGCAGTTCTTC
j_call: TRBJ2-3; clone_size: .; v_call: TRBV7-2; d_call: .; cdr3_aa: CASSLDSTDTQYF; cdr3_nt: TGTGCCAGCAGCCTTGATAGCACAGATACGCAGTATTTT
j_call: TRBJ2-1; clone_size: .; v_call: TRBV7-2; d_call: .; cdr3_aa: CASSRGLNEQFF; cdr3_nt: TGTGCCAGCAGCCGAGGCCTCAATGAGCAGTTCTTC
j_call: TRBJ2-2; clone_size: .; v_call: TRBV9; d_call: TRBD1; cdr3_aa: CASSVGTGFTGELFF; cdr3_nt: TGTGCCAGCAGCGTAGGGACAGGGTTTACCGGGGAGCTGTTTTTT
j_call: TRBJ2-1; clone_size: .; v_call: TRBV9; d_call: TRBD2; cdr3_aa: CASSVAGGTSGSDEQFF; cdr3_nt: TGTGCCAGCAGCGTAGCTGGTGGGACTAGCGGGAGCGATGAGCAGTTCTTC
j_call: TRBJ2-1; clone_size: .; v_call: TRBV18; d_call: .; cdr3_aa: CASSANAGDEQFF; cdr3_nt: TGTGCCAGCTCAGCTAACGCAGGAGATGAGCAGTTCTTC
j_call: TRBJ2-5; clone_size: few; v_call: TRBV27; d_call: .; cdr3_aa: CASSQTGMGTQYF; cdr3_nt: TGTGCCAGCAGTCAAACCGGCATGGGGACCCAGTACTTC
j_call: TRBJ2-7; clone_size: .; v_call: TRBV6-6; d_call: .; cdr3_aa: CASCILRWGEQYF; cdr3_nt: TGTGCCAGCTGTATACTGAGGTGGGGGGAGCAGTACTTC
j_call: TRBJ1-2; clone_size: few; v_call: TRBV7-2; d_call: .; cdr3_aa: CASSPQGYGYTF; cdr3_nt: TGTGCCAGCAGCCCACAAGGATATGGCTACACCTTC
j_call: TRBJ1-5; clone_size: .; v_call: TRBV4-3; d_call: .; cdr3_aa: CASSQERAGQPQHF; cdr3_nt: TGCGCCAGCAGCCAAGAGAGGGCTGGTCAGCCCCAGCATTTT
j_call: TRBJ1-2; clone_size: few; v_call: TRBV19; d_call: .; cdr3_aa: CASSRVTGINGYTF; cdr3_nt: TGTGCCAGTAGTAGGGTGACAGGAATTAACGGCTACACCTTC
j_call: TRBJ2-1; clone_size: .; v_call: TRBV5-6; d_call: .; cdr3_aa: CASNLMSPTMVQFF; cdr3_nt: TGTGCCAGTAACCTAATGTCTCCTACAATGGTGCAGTTCTTC
j_call: TRBJ2-7; clone_size: few; v_call: TRBV14; d_call: .; cdr3_aa: CASSQITGQVEQYF; cdr3_nt: TGTGCCAGCAGCCAAATCACAGGGCAGGTCGAGCAGTACTTC
j_call: TRBJ2-7; clone_size: few; v_call: TRBV9; d_call: TRBD2; cdr3_aa: CASSVAAGGIYEQYF; cdr3_nt: TGTGCCAGCAGCGTAGCGGCGGGAGGGATCTACGAGCAGTACTTC
j_call: TRBJ2-1; clone_size: .; v_call: TRBV6-6; d_call: TRBD2; cdr3_aa: CASSSLTSGGYNEQFF; cdr3_nt: TGTGCCAGCAGTTCCCTGACTAGCGGCGGATACAATGAGCAGTTCTTC
j_call: TRBJ2-7; clone_size: .; v_call: TRBV19; d_call: TRBD1; cdr3_aa: CASSEKTGSSYEQYF; cdr3_nt: TGTGCCAGTAGTGAGAAGACAGGGAGCTCCTACGAGCAGTACTTC
j_call: TRBJ2-7; clone_size: .; v_call: TRBV21-1; d_call: .; cdr3_aa: CASPYGLAYEQYF; cdr3_nt: TGTGCCAGCCCTTACGGTCTGGCTTACGAGCAGTACTTC
j_call: TRBJ2-5; clone_size: few; v_call: TRBV6-6; d_call: .; cdr3_aa: CASSYQGTRETQYF; cdr3_nt: TGTGCCAGCAGTTACCAGGGTACGCGAGAGACCCAGTACTTC
j_call: TRBJ2-2; clone_size: .; v_call: TRBV7-2; d_call: TRBD2; cdr3_aa: CASSWTSGSFGELFF; cdr3_nt: TGTGCCAGCAGCTGGACTAGCGGGAGTTTCGGGGAGCTGTTTTTT
j_call: TRBJ2-6; clone_size: few; v_call: TRBV7-9; d_call: .; cdr3_aa: CASSRDTRSGGANVLTF; cdr3_nt: TGTGCCAGCAGCCGGGACACCCGCTCTGGGGGGGCCAACGTCCTGACTTTC
j_call: TRBJ2-2; clone_size: .; v_call: TRBV19; d_call: TRBD2; cdr3_aa: CASSPRTSGTGELFF; cdr3_nt: TGTGCCAGTAGTCCGCGGACTAGCGGGACCGGGGAGCTGTTTTTT
j_call: TRBJ2-2; clone_size: .; v_call: TRBV9; d_call: .; cdr3_aa: CASSVFATGELFF; cdr3_nt: TGTGCCAGCAGCGTATTTGCAACCGGGGAGCTGTTTTTT
j_call: TRBJ2-7; clone_size: .; v_call: TRBV6-5; d_call: .; cdr3_aa: CASSYSAGMGYEQYF; cdr3_nt: TGTGCCAGCAGTTACTCGGCGGGGATGGGCTACGAGCAGTACTTC
j_call: TRBJ2-1; clone_size: .; v_call: TRBV4-3; d_call: .; cdr3_aa: CASSQGPQGYNEQFF; cdr3_nt: TGCGCCAGCAGCCAAGGACCTCAGGGGTACAATGAGCAGTTCTTC
j_call: TRBJ1-3; clone_size: few; v_call: TRBV7-9; d_call: .; cdr3_aa: CASSLQGSGNTIYF; cdr3_nt: TGTGCCAGCAGCTTACAGGGCTCTGGAAACACCATATATTTT
j_call: TRBJ2-7; clone_size: .; v_call: TRBV28; d_call: TRBD1; cdr3_aa: CASSTGTGGYEQYF; cdr3_nt: TGTGCCAGCAGCACCGGGACAGGGGGCTACGAGCAGTACTTC
j_call: TRBJ1-1; clone_size: .; v_call: TRBV19; d_call: TRBD1; cdr3_aa: CASTRGQGRVMNTEAFF; cdr3_nt: TGTGCCAGTACCAGGGGACAGGGAAGAGTCATGAACACTGAAGCTTTCTTT
j_call: TRBJ2-1; clone_size: .; v_call: TRBV11-1; d_call: TRBD2; cdr3_aa: CASSLQLAGDEQFF; cdr3_nt: TGTGCCAGCAGCTTACAACTAGCGGGTGACGAGCAGTTCTTC
j_call: TRBJ2-1; clone_size: .; v_call: TRBV7-2; d_call: .; cdr3_aa: CASSPVGAASYNEQFF; cdr3_nt: TGTGCCAGCAGCCCCGTGGGGGCGGCTTCGTACAATGAGCAGTTCTTC
j_call: TRBJ2-5; clone_size: few; v_call: TRBV18; d_call: TRBD2; cdr3_aa: CASSPRLQSLREALRETQYF; cdr3_nt: TGTGCCAGCTCACCTCGACTCCAGAGCCTGCGGGAGGCTCTTCGAGAGACCCAGTACTTC